The 23 T cell receptor beta chains below were found in one sample sequenced in a study of tumor-infiltrating lymphocytes in primary liver carcinoma. TCR beta cDNA was prepared out of approximately 470 ng total RNA by means of a constant-region primer. The TCR beta library was amplified through three nested multiplex PCR rounds in a modified ARM-PCR procedure. For around 10 cycles apiece, the opening two PCR rounds ran with TRBV1-TRBV30 forward primers and a C-beta reverse primer. TCRdb recomputed calls from the multiplex PCR reads with MiXCR, one row per CDR3 protein. The sample lists approximately 100,000 distinct CDR3 sequences, about 70% seen once, with 9% to 15% in the top ten. Scientists recovered RNA and DNA together from around 18-30 mg of unsorted bulk tissue. The sample was liver tumor tissue from sampling region 2. Subset in this sample: tumor region T2, inferior pole. The receptor set was obtained from a woman aged 60-70 years with primary liver carcinoma and hepatitis B virus infection.

As to this clonotype: The CDR3 does not end in the conserved phenylalanine or tryptophan, so this is likely a read error. The chain has TRBV11-2 and TRBJ2-4; a possible D gene is TRBD1 (6 bases). The CDR3 contains 15 residues. The germline V gene encodes CDR1 SGHAT and CDR2 FQNNGV. The DNA for the CDR3 is TGTGCCAGCACCTTAGATGGTTGGGGGCGCGAAATTCAGTACTCC. Translating gives CASTLDGWGREIQYS.

To note about this clonotype: The junction departs from germline at one end; a sequencing error may be responsible. The chain carries TRBV11-2 and TRBJ2-7; D is perhaps TRBD2 (5 bases). The germline V gene encodes CDR1 SGHAT and CDR2 FQNNGV. CDR3 length equals 15 residues. The CDR3 protein is CTSSLSSGSSYEQYF. DNA of the CDR3: TGTACCAGCAGCTTGTCCAGTGGGAGCTCTTACGAGCAGTACTTC.

Points on this clonotype: In this CDR3 the conserved last residue, phenylalanine or tryptophan, is missing, so a read error is likely. The chain uses TRBV11-2 and TRBJ1-1; D is unresolved. Germline CDR1 and CDR2: SGHAT and FQNNGV. The CDR3 length is 13 residues. Trimming cost V 0 bases and J 8 bases, with 10 bases left between them. CDR3 amino acids: CASSLECGLEAFL. The CDR3 bases are TGTGCCAGCAGCTTAGAATGTGGATTGGAAGCTTTCTTA.

Turning to this clonotype: At one of its ends the junction is not consistent with the germline gene, which may arise from a read error. The V and J genes are TRBV12-3 or TRBV12-4 and TRBJ1-4; D unresolved. This CDR3 spans 14 amino acids. CDR3 loop: CTSSVTRRDEKLFF. CDR3 nucleotide sequence: TGTACCAGCAGCGTTACAAGGCGGGATGAAAAACTGTTTTTT.

This rearrangement joins TRBV25-1 to TRBJ2-3, with TRBD1 identical over 7 bases. Trimming at V came to 2 bases and at J to 4 bases, leaving 9 bases not matched to a gene. The CDR3 totals 16 residues. Germline V gene sequence: CDR1 MGHDK, CDR2 SYGVNS. This chain's CDR3 is CASSEDWETGSDTQYF. The CDR3 nucleotides read TGTGCCAGCAGTGAAGATTGGGAGACAGGGTCAGATACGCAGTATTTT. Looking up the rest from reference TRBV25-1 and TRBJ2-3 gives the full variable domain: EADIYQTPRYLVIGTGKKITLECSQTMGHDKMYWYQQDPGMELHLIHYSYGVNSTEKGDLSSESTVSRIRTEHFPLTLESARPSHTSQYLCASSEDWETGSDTQYFGPGTRLTVL.

On this clonotype: The junction does not match germline at one end; this may be a read error. The chain uses TRBV4-1 and TRBJ1-2; 8 bases match TRBD1. The CDR3 extends over 14 amino acids. Germline CDR1 reads MGHRA; CDR2 reads YSYEKL. CDR3 sequence reads: CASSHDQGARGYTF. The CDR3 DNA sequence: TGCGCCAGCAGCCATGATCAGGGGGCGCGTGGCTACACCTTT.

Regarding this clonotype: A much larger clone differs by one base, so this may be a read error. The rearrangement links TRBV7-9 to TRBJ2-7; D ambiguous. V was trimmed by 3 bases and J by 9 bases, leaving 9 bases between them. This CDR3 has 11 residues. Germline V gives CDR1 SEHNR, CDR2 FQNEAQ (reference sequence). CDR3 sequence (DNA): TGTGCCAGCAGCTTTGGAGTTGTGCAGTACTTC. Encoded protein: CASSFGVVQYF.

By share, this clonotype ranks as medium-sized (0.01 to 0.1%). The chain recombines TRBV7-8 with TRBJ2-1, with 13 bases aligning to TRBD2. CDR1 is SGHVS, CDR2 FQNEAQ, per germline. This CDR3 has 15 residues. V lost 6 bases, J lost 8 bases, and 7 bases stayed unmatched. The CDR3 spells CASRYGTSGTHEQFF. The CDR3 nucleotides are TGTGCCAGCAGATACGGGACTAGCGGGACTCATGAGCAGTTCTTC.

This clonotype was recorded only once. The chain joins TRBV18 to TRBJ2-7; D may be TRBD1 or TRBD2 (5 bases each). This CDR3 is 15 amino acids long. Germline loops: CDR1 KGHSH, CDR2 LQKENI. V lost 8 bases and J 6 bases, leaving 23 bases between the germline ends. The CDR3 region has the DNA TGTGCCAGCACTCGGGACGAAGGGAGTGTAGGCGAGCAGTACTTC. Translating it yields CASTRDEGSVGEQYF.

Details on this clonotype: Sequence at one end of the junction differs from germline and may be a read error. The chain is built from TRBV6-5 and TRBJ1-5; perhaps TRBD1 as D (6 bases). The CDR3 runs to 15 residues. In germline, CDR1 is MNHEY, CDR2 SVGAGI. Here the CDR3 reads CASSPQGSGRQPQDF. The CDR3 nucleotides read TGTGCCAGCAGTCCACAGGGTTCTGGACGTCAGCCCCAGGACTTT.

The chain has TRBV11-2 and TRBJ2-7; 12 bases align to TRBD1. Germline V lookup: CDR1 SGHAT, CDR2 FQNNGV. The V and J ends lost 3 bases and 5 bases, in that order; junction bases with no gene match: 11. CDR3 length: 17 amino acids. CDR3 region: CASSFQQGQGARNEQYF. CDR3 nucleotide sequence: TGTGCCAGCAGCTTCCAACAGGGACAGGGGGCGCGAAACGAGCAGTACTTC.

The count of this clonotype is one. Possible read error: a much larger clone is one base away. J is TRBJ2-3 and V is TRBV7-9; D possibly corresponds to TRBD1 (6 bases). The V gene's germline CDR1 is SEHNR and CDR2 FQNEAQ (reference sequence). With 1 base removed from V and 8 bases from J, the gap between germline ends came to 16 bases. The CDR3 contains 15 residues. CDR3 residues: CASSLVLGSRGTQYF. DNA for the CDR3: TGTGCCAGCAGCTTAGTACTGGGCAGCAGGGGTACGCAGTATTTT.

This clonotype was picked up a small number of times. The junction departs from germline at one end; a sequencing error may be responsible. In DNA, the CDR3 is TGTGCCAACAGCCAAGGGGACAGCGGGGTTTACAATGAACACTTCTTC. This encodes CANSQGDSGVYNEHFF. The rearrangement uses TRBV4-2 and TRBJ2-1, with D perhaps TRBD1 or TRBD2 (7 bases each). The CDR3 spans 16 residues. Germline values: CDR1 LGHNA, CDR2 YNFKEQ.

Regarding this clonotype: A read error may produce the germline difference seen at one junction end. The chain uses TRBV6-1 and TRBJ2-1, with TRBD1 as a possible D gene (6 bases). This CDR3 has 15 amino acids. CDR1 is MNHNS and CDR2 is SASEGT in the germline V gene. Written as DNA, the CDR3 is TGTGCCAGAAGTGAAGGACAGTTTGAGTACAACGAGAAGTTCTTC. Amino acid sequence: CARSEGQFEYNEKFF.

This clonotype was detected a few times. Given a much more abundant clone one base away, this may be a read error. The J gene is TRBJ1-5, the V gene TRBV4-1, with 9 bases aligning to TRBD1. Germline V gene sequence: CDR1 MGHRA, CDR2 YSYEKL. The V segment lost 5 bases and the J segment 5 bases; nucleotides outside the gene matches: 10. The CDR3 has 16 residues. The CDR3 is CASSTSGTGTDQPQHF. DNA of the CDR3: TGCGCCAGCAGCACCTCCGGGACAGGGACGGATCAGCCCCAGCATTTT.

This clonotype has ten or more counts. The chain has TRBV12-5 and TRBJ2-2; D is unclear. This CDR3 is 12 amino acids long. V was pared by 4 bases and J by 2 bases, with 2 bases between. The germline CDR1 and CDR2 sequences are LGHNT and FRNRAP. The chain's CDR3 is CASGYNTGELFF. DNA for the CDR3: TGTGCTAGTGGTTATAACACCGGGGAGCTGTTTTTT.

Remarks on this clonotype: Just one base apart from a much larger clone, this may be a read error. The chain employs TRBV13 and TRBJ2-7; 13 bases are a match to TRBD2. The CDR3 extends over 19 amino acids. The germline V gene has CDR1 PRHDT and CDR2 FYEKMQ (reference sequence). CDR3 bases: TGTGCCAGCAGCCAGTCCGGTTGGACTAGCGGGAGTGGTCCGCACGAGCACTACTTC. This gives the protein CASSQSGWTSGSGPHEHYF.

The rearrangement uses TRBV11-2 and TRBJ2-2; D possibly corresponds to TRBD1 (6 bases). The CDR3 is 15 amino acids. V lost 11 bases and J lost 5, with 21 bases in between. CDR1 and CDR2 from the germline V gene are SGHAT and FQNNGV. The CDR3 here is CAGNPPQGQTGELFF. The CDR3 DNA reads as TGTGCCGGCAACCCTCCGCAAGGACAGACCGGGGAGCTGTTTTTT.

The chain couples TRBV6-6 to TRBJ2-5, with TRBD2 matching over 8 bases. The CDR3 has 16 residues. V gave up 6 bases and J gave up 5 bases; unmatched junction bases: 14. The germline CDR1 and CDR2 sequences are MNHNY and SVGAGI (reference sequence). CDR3 nucleotide sequence: TGTGCCAGCAGACACGATCTCGGGGGGGGGAATGAGACCCAGTACTTC. Its translation: CASRHDLGGGNETQYF.

V gene TRBV4-2 combines with J gene TRBJ1-4; D is undetermined. The V gene's germline CDR1 is LGHNA and CDR2 YNFKEQ. V was pared by 10 bases and J by 5 bases, with 29 bases between. This CDR3 contains 18 residues. Here the CDR3 DNA reads TGTGCCAACAACCAAGATATTGTATTCGACAAAGGGAATGAAAAACTGTTTTTT. This encodes CANNQDIVFDKGNEKLFF.

On this clonotype itself: Relative to the germline gene, one junction end is altered; a read error may explain this. This chain links TRBV11-1 with TRBJ2-2, with D possibly matching TRBD2 (6 bases). The CDR3 runs to 17 residues. Germline V gene data show CDR1 as SGHAT and CDR2 as FQDESV (reference sequence). CDR3 region: CASRGRIGSANTGGLFF. The CDR3 bases are TGTGCCAGCAGGGGAAGAATAGGATCCGCGAACACCGGGGGGCTGTTTTTT.

This clonotype was seen just once. A much larger clone lies a single base off, so this may be a read error. Without the conserved terminal phenylalanine or tryptophan, this CDR3 likely stems from a read error. The rearrangement links TRBV5-1 to TRBJ2-5, with 7 bases lining up with TRBD1. Losses at the gene ends were 4 bases for V and 4 bases for J; bases not matched to a gene: 7. Germline V gene data show CDR1 as SGHRS and CDR2 as YFSETQ. This CDR3 region has 14 residues. This CDR3 is CASSRDSSRETQYY. The CDR3 nucleotides are TGCGCCAGCAGCAGGGACAGTTCAAGAGAGACCCAGTACTAC.

This clonotype was recorded once. The chain recombines TRBV28 with TRBJ2-2, with 9 bases fitting TRBD1. With 11 bases clipped from V and 7 bases from J, the junction kept 8 bases outside the gene matches. The germline V gene encodes CDR1 MDHEN and CDR2 SYDVKM. The CDR3 contains 13 residues. The CDR3 DNA reads as TGTGCCGCCGTACAGGGGGCGAACGGGGAGCTGTTTTTT. Translating it yields CAAVQGANGELFF.